These 22 T cell receptor beta chains were all obtained from the same sample, sequenced in a study of graft-versus-host responses after intestinal transplantation. TCRdb keeps only in-frame clones here, not all; method: immunoSEQ multiplex PCR. The table lists more than 9,000 clones, 86% of them singletons. The starting material, graft tissue, was processed to release intraepithelial and lamina propria lymphocytes. Specimen: ileum tissue, collected less than 850 days after intestinal transplantation. These receptors all stem from a human patient who received an intestinal transplant, so some T cells may come from the graft donor.

V is TRBV6-1 and J is TRBJ2-7; tentative D call: TRBD1 (6 bases). V shed 7 bases and J shed 6 bases, with 16 bases lying between them. Germline V gene data show CDR1 as MNHNS and CDR2 as SASEGT. This CDR3 spans 13 amino acids. CDR3 residues: CASMQGFNSEQYF. In nucleotides, the CDR3 is TGTGCCAGCATGCAGGGGTTTAATTCCGAGCAGTACTTC.

This sequence joins TRBV21-1 and TRBJ1-2; the D call TRBD1 from the table was never checked on the DNA. TRBV21-1 is a pseudogene locus. The CDR3 is made up of 17 amino acids. This CDR3 is CASSNFLGTGLSGGYTF. CDR3 DNA sequence: TGTGCCAGCAGCAACTTCCTCGGGACAGGGTTGAGTGGGGGCTACACCTTC.

The chain is built from TRBV6-6 and TRBJ1-4; no reliable D call. Trimming took 5 bases from V and 5 from J, leaving 12 bases between them. This CDR3 has 14 amino acids. Germline CDR1 is MNHNY and CDR2 is SVGAGI (reference sequence). CDR3 sequence (DNA): TGTGCCAGCAGTGGGAGGACGGGGAATGAAAAACTGTTTTTT. Its protein product is CASSGRTGNEKLFF.

The chain links TRBV15 to TRBJ2-6; TRBD1 aligns across 8 bases. Unmatched junction bases numbered 18, after V lost 1 base and J lost 4 bases. Germline V gene lookup returns CDR1 LNHNV and CDR2 YYDKDF (reference sequence). This CDR3 spans 21 amino acids. The CDR3, as DNA: TGTGCCACCAGCAGAGCTACGGGGCAGGGGGCGCTGCCTCTGGGGGCCAACGTCCTGACTTTC. It yields the protein CATSRATGQGALPLGANVLTF.

The gene calls are TRBV30 and TRBJ1-4; D not certain. This CDR3 region has 11 residues. Germline loops: CDR1 GTSNPN, CDR2 SVGIG (reference sequence). The V end was cut by 4 bases, the J end by 3 bases, with 3 bases between. DNA of the CDR3: TGTGCCTGGATTTCTAATGAAAAACTGTTTTTT. Translating it yields CAWISNEKLFF.

The rearrangement joins TRBV27 to TRBJ2-2; 14 positions match TRBD2. CDR1 is MNHEY, CDR2 SMNVEV, per germline (reference sequence). This CDR3 has 19 amino acids. J was trimmed by 2 bases and V by 4 bases; bases with no gene match: 9. The CDR3 reads CASSSYGTSGGRNTGELFF. The CDR3 region has the DNA TGTGCCAGCAGTTCCTACGGGACTAGCGGGGGACGCAACACCGGGGAGCTGTTTTTT.

The chain has TRBV10-3 and TRBJ1-2; maybe TRBD1 (6 bases). Trimming took off 5 bases at V and 4 bases at J, with 14 bases between the two ends. The germline V gene has CDR1 ENHRY and CDR2 SYGVKD. This CDR3 is built from 14 residues. This CDR3 reads CAISLHRDGYGYTF. CDR3 coding DNA: TGTGCCATCAGTTTGCACAGGGACGGCTATGGCTACACCTTC.

V is TRBV10-3 and J is TRBJ1-4; the D is unclear. Trimming left V 9 bases short and J 5 bases short, with 10 bases between. Germline V gene sequence: CDR1 ENHRY, CDR2 SYGVKD. This CDR3 comprises 12 residues. The CDR3 DNA follows: TGTGCCATACCCCGGTCCAATGAAAAACTGTTTTTT. It encodes CAIPRSNEKLFF.

The chain combines TRBV10-2 with TRBJ2-7; TRBD2 matches at 11 bases. The length of the CDR3 is 14 residues. Looked up from germline, CDR1 is WSHSY and CDR2 is SAAADI. V dropped 6 bases and J dropped 4; count of bases not matched to a gene: 5. The CDR3 bases are TGCGCCAGCAGAACGACTAGCGGGGATTACGAGCAGTACTTC. This codes for CASRTTSGDYEQYF.

V usage is TRBV28 and J usage is TRBJ1-4, with D maybe TRBD1 (5 bases). CDR3 length: 15 residues. The germline gives CDR1 MDHEN, CDR2 SYDVKM. With 6 bases removed from V and 5 bases from J, the gap between germline ends came to 16 bases. The CDR3 sequence is CASRGTGYLNEKLFF. DNA for the CDR3: TGTGCCAGCAGGGGAACAGGATATCTCAATGAAAAACTGTTTTTT.

This clone was recorded once. The chain links TRBV2 to TRBJ2-7; tentative D call: TRBD1 (6 bases). CDR3 size: 12 residues. Germline CDR1 and CDR2: SNHLY and FYNNEI. V shed 6 bases and J shed 5 bases, with 11 bases lying between them. The CDR3 here is CASRGHPHEQYF. CDR3 DNA: TGTGCCAGCAGGGGACACCCCCACGAGCAGTACTTC.

This chain uses TRBV2 with TRBJ1-1; a possible D gene is TRBD1 (5 bases). The germline V and J ends were trimmed by 5 bases and 2 bases, with 9 bases remaining between them. Germline V gives CDR1 SNHLY, CDR2 FYNNEI. This CDR3 is 13 amino acids long. CDR3 residues: CASSPDINTEAFF. The CDR3 bases are TGTGCCAGCAGTCCGGACATTAACACTGAAGCTTTCTTT. Looking up the rest from reference TRBV2 and TRBJ1-1 gives the full variable domain: EPEVTQTPSHQVTQMGQEVILRCVPISNHLYFYWYRQILGQKVEFLVSFYNNEISEKSEIFDDQFSVERPDGSNFTLKIRSTKLEDSAMYFCASSPDINTEAFFGQGTRLTVV.

This chain joins TRBV5-1 and TRBJ1-2; TRBD1 might be the D (6 bases). V was trimmed by 6 bases and J by 4 bases, leaving 16 bases between them. Germline CDR1 is SGHRS and CDR2 is YFSETQ. The CDR3 runs 14 residues. CDR3 nucleotide sequence: TGCGCCAGCAAAACGCTCTCAGGGGCCTATGGCTACACCTTC. This translates into CASKTLSGAYGYTF.

The gene calls are TRBV11-2 and TRBJ1-1; D gene uncertain. CDR3 length: 13 residues. The V gene's germline CDR1 is SGHAT and CDR2 FQNNGV. V was shortened by 4 bases and J by 1 base, with 7 bases between the two germline ends. Here the CDR3 DNA reads TGTGCCAGCAGCTCCGAAAGGAACACTGAAGCTTTCTTT. Translation gives CASSSERNTEAFF.

The genes are TRBV11-2 and TRBJ2-1; D is possibly TRBD1 (5 bases). Germline V gene data show CDR1 as SGHAT and CDR2 as FQNNGV. The CDR3 covers 15 residues. V was pared by 2 bases and J by 7 bases, with 15 bases between. CDR3 region: CASSLKTPGYNEQFF. CDR3 coding DNA: TGTGCCAGCAGCTTAAAAACTCCAGGGTATAATGAGCAGTTCTTC.

The rearrangement uses TRBV7-9 and TRBJ1-5, with a weak D call TRBD1 (5 bases). V was pared by 5 bases and J by 9 bases, with 11 bases between. The V gene's germline CDR1 is SEHNR and CDR2 FQNEAQ (reference sequence). The CDR3 is made up of 12 amino acids. CDR3 sequence: CASSTGDGPQHF. CDR3 nucleotide sequence: TGTGCCAGCAGCACGGGGGACGGGCCCCAGCATTTT.

This chain links TRBV10-2 with TRBJ2-2, with 10 nucleotides matching TRBD2. Trimming took 4 bases from V and 7 from J; bases not matched to a gene: 15. Germline lookup yields CDR1 WSHSY and CDR2 SAAADI. The CDR3 has 18 residues. The CDR3 region is CASSGSREREGPGGELFF. Written as DNA, the CDR3 is TGCGCCAGCAGTGGCTCCAGGGAGCGGGAGGGCCCGGGCGGGGAGCTGTTTTTT.

The chain is built from TRBV6-6 and TRBJ1-5; D is unclear. The V gene lost 3 bases and the J gene lost 4 bases, with 10 bases spanning the gap. Germline CDR1 MNHNY, CDR2 SVGAGI (reference sequence). CDR3 length: 14 amino acids. CDR3 bases: TGTGCCAGCAGTTATAAGGAGGAAAATCAGCCCCAGCATTTT. Translating it yields CASSYKEENQPQHF.

This chain links TRBV10-2 with TRBJ1-6, with D perhaps matching TRBD1 (5 bases). Germline assignment: CDR1 WSHSY and CDR2 SAAADI. V lost 6 bases and J 5 bases, leaving 11 bases between the germline ends. CDR3 length equals 14 residues. In DNA, the CDR3 is TGCGCCAGCAGAGACAGCGACCATAATTCACCCCTCCACTTT. It specifies CASRDSDHNSPLHF.

The chain employs TRBV5-5 and TRBJ2-2, with D possibly matching TRBD2 (6 bases). CDR3 length: 17 residues. Trimming shortened V by 3 bases and J by 2 bases, and 17 bases separated the two germline ends. CDR1 SGHKS and CDR2 YYEKEE come from the germline V gene (reference sequence). CDR3 loop: CASSYHSGGTNTGELFF. In nucleotides, the CDR3 is TGTGCCAGCAGCTACCATAGCGGAGGTACAAACACCGGGGAGCTGTTTTTT.

V usage is TRBV6-5 and J usage is TRBJ1-1, with TRBD1 identical over 7 bases. CDR1 is MNHEY, CDR2 SVGAGI, per germline. The CDR3 consists of 12 residues. Trimming cost V 6 bases and J 9 bases; bases outside gene matches: 7. CDR3 loop: CASRLTGQQAFF. CDR3 DNA sequence: TGTGCCAGCAGACTAACGGGACAGCAAGCTTTCTTT.

The chain couples TRBV7-3 to TRBJ2-1; 7 nucleotides agree with TRBD1. V gave up 5 bases and J gave up 6 bases; unmatched junction bases: 10. The CDR3 loop spans 15 amino acids. Germline loops: CDR1 SGHTA, CDR2 FQGTGA. The CDR3 DNA is TGTGCCAGCAGCCGAGGTCCGGGACAGCCCAATGAGCAGTTCTTC. Residues: CASSRGPGQPNEQFF.